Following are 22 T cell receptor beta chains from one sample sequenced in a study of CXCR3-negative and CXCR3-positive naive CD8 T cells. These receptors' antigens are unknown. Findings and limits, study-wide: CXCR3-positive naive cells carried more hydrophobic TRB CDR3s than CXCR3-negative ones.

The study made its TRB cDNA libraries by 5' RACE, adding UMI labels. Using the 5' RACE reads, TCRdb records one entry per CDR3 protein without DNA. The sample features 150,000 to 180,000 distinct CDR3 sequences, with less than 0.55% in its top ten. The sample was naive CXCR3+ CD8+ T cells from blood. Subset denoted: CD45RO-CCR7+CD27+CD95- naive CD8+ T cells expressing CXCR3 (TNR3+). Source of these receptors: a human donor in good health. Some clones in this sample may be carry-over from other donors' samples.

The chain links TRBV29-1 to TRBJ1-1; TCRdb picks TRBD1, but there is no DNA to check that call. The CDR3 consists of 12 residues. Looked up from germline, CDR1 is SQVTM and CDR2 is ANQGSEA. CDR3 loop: CSVGQMNTEAFF.

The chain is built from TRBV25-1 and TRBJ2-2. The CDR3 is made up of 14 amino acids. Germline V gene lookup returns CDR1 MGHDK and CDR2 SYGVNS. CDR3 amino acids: CASSSYSVTGELFF.

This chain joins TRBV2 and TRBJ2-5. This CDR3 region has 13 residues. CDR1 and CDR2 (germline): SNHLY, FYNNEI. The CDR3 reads CASSSWEQETQYF.

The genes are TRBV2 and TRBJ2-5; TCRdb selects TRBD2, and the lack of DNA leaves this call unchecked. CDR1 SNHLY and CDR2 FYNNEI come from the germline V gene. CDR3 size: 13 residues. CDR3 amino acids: CAPTIGLAETQYF.

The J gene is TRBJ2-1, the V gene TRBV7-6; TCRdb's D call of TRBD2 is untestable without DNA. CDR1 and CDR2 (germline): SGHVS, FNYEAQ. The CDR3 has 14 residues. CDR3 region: CASRPGAGHNEQFF.

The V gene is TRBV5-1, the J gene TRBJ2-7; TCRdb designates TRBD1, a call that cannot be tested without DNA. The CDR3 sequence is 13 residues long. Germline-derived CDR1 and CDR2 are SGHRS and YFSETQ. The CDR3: CASSFFGATEQYF.

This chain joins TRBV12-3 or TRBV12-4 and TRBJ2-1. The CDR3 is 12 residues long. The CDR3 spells CASSPVNNEQFF.

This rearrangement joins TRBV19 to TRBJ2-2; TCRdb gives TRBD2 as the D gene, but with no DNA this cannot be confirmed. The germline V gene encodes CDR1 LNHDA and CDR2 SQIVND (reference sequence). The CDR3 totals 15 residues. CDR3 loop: CASIPGTRGTGELFF.

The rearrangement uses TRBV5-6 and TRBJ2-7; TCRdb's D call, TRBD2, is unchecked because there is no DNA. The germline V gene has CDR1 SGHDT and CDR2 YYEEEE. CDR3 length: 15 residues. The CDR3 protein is CASSSGLARPYEQYF.

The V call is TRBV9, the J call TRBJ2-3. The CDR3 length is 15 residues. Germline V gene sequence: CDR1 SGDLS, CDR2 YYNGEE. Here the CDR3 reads CASSVAILDTDTQYF.

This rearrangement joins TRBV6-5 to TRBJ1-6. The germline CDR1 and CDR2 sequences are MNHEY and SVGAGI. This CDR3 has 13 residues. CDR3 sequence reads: CASSQRSNSPLHF.

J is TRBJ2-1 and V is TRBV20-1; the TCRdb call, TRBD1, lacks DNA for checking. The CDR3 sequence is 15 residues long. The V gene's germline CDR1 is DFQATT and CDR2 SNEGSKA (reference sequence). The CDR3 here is CSARDMTGSNNEQFF.

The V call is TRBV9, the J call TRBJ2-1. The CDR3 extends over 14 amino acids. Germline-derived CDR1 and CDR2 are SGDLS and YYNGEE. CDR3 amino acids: CASSVGSSKNEQFF.

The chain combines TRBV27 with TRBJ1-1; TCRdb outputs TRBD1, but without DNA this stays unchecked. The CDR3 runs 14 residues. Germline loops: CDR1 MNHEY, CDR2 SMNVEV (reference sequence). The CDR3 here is CASSLNPGYTEAFF.

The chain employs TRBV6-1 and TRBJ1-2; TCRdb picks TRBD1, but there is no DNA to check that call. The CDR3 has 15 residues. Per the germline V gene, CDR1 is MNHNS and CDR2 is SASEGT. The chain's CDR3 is CASSTGQGRKDGYTF.

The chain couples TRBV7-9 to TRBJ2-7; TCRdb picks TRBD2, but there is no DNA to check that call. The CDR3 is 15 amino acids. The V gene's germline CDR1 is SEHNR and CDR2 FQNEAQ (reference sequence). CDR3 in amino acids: CASSSLAGTSYEQYF.

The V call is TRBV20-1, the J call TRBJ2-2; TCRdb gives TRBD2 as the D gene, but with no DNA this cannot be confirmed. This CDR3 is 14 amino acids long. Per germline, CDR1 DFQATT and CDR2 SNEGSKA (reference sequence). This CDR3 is CSAPTSGGTGELFF.

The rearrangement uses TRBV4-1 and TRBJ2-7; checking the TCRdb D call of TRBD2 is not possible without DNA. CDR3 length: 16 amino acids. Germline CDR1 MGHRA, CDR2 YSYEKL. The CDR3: CASSLPTSGHLYEQYF.

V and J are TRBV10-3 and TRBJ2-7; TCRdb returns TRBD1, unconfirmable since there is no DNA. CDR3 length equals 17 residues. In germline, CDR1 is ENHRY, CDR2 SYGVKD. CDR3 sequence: CAISNGDTGNPAYEQYF.

CDR3 region: CASSYATSVYSTGELFF. The rearrangement uses TRBV6-6 and TRBJ2-2. This CDR3 spans 17 amino acids. CDR1 and CDR2 (germline): MNHNY, SVGAGI (reference sequence).

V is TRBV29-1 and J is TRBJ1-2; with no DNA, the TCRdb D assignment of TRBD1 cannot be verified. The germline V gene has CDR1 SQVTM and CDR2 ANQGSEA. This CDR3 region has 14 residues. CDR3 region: CSATFGQPRYGYTF.

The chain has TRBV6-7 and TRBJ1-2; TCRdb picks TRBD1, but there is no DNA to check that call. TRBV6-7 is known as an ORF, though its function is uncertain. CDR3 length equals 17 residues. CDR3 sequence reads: CASSYVRGGMRVSVYTF.